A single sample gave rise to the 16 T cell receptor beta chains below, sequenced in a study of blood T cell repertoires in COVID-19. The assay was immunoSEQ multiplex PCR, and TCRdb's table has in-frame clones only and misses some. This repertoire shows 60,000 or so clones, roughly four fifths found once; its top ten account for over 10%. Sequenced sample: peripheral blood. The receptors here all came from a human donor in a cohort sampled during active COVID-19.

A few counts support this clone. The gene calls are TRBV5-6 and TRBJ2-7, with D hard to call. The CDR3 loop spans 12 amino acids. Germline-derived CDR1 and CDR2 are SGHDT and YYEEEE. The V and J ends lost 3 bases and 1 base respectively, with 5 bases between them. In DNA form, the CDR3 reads TGTGCCAGCAGCTGGAGTTCCTACGAGCAGTACTTC. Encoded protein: CASSWSSYEQYF.

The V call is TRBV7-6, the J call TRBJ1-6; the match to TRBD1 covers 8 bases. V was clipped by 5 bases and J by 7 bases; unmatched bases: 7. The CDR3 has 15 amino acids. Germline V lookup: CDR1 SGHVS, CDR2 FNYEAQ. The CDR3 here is CASSAQTGVNSPLHF. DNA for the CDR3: TGTGCCAGCAGCGCCCAGACAGGGGTGAATTCACCCCTCCACTTT.

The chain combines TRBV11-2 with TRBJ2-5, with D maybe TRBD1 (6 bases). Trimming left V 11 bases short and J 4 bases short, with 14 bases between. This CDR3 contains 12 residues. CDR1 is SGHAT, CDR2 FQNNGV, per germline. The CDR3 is CASTGWGETQYF. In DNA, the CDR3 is TGTGCCTCGACAGGTTGGGGAGAGACCCAGTACTTC.

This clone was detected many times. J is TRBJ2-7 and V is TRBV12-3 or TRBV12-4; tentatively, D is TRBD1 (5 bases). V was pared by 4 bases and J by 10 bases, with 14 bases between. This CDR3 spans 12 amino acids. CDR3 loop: CASSSQGLRQYF. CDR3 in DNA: TGTGCCAGCAGTTCCCAGGGTTTGCGACAGTACTTC.

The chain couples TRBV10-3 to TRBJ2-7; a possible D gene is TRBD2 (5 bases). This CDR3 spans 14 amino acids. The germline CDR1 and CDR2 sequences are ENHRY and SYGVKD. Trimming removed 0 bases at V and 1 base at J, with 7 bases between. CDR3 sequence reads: CAISESGGSYEQYV. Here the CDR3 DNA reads TGTGCCATCAGTGAGTCCGGAGGATCCTACGAGCAGTACGTC.

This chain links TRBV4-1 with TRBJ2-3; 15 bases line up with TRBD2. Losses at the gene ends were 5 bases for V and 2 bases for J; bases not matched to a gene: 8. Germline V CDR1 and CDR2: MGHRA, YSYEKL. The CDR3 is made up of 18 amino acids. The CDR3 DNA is TGCGCCAGCAGCTTCGGGACTAGCGGGGGGTCCCACACAGATACGCAGTATTTT. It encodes CASSFGTSGGSHTDTQYF.

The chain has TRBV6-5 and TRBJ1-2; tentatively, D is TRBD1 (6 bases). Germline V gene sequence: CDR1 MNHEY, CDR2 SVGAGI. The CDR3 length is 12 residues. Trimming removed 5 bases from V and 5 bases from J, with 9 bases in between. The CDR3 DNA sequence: TGTGCCAGCAGTCGCAGGGGTTATGGCTACACCTTC. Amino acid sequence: CASSRRGYGYTF.

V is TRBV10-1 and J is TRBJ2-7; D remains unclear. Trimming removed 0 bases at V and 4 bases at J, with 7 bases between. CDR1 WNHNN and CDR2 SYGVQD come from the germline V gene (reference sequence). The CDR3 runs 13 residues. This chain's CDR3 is CASSESGRYEQYF. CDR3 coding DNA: TGCGCCAGCAGTGAGTCTGGTAGATACGAGCAGTACTTC.

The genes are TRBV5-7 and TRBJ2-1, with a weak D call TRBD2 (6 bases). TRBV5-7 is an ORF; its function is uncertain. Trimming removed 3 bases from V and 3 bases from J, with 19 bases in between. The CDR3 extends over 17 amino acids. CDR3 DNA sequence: TGTGCCAGCAGCTCCGGAGGGGCGCCTCCCGACTACAATGAGCAGTTCTTC. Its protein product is CASSSGGAPPDYNEQFF.

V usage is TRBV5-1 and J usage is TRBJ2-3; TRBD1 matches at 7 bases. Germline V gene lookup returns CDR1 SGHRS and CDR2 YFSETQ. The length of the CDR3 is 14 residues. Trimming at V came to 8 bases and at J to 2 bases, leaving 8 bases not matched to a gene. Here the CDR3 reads CASRQGEITDTQYF. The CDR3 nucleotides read TGCGCCAGTCGGCAGGGGGAGATCACAGATACGCAGTATTTT.

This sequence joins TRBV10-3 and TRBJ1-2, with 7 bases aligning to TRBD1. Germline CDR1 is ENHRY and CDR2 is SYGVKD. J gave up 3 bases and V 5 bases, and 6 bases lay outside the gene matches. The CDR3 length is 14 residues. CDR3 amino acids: CAISTDRVDYGYTF. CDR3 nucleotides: TGTGCCATCAGTACAGACAGGGTCGACTATGGCTACACCTTC.

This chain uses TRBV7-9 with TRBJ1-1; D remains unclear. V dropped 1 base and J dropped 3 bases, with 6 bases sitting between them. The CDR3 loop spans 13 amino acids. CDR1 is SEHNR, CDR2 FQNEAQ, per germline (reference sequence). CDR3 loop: CASSLVQYTEAFF. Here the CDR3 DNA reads TGTGCCAGCAGCTTAGTACAGTACACTGAAGCTTTCTTT.

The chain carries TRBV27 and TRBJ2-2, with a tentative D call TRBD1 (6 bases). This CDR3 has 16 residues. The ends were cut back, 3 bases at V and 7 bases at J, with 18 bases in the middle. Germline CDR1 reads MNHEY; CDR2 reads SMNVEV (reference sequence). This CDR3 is CASSLGEMGQRGELFF. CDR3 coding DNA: TGTGCCAGCAGTTTGGGCGAGATGGGACAACGCGGGGAGCTGTTTTTT.

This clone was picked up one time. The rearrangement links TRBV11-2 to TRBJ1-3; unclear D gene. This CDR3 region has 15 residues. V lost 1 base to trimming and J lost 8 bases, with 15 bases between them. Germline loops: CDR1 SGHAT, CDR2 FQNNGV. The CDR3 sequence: CASSLVPVTGDTIYF. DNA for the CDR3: TGTGCCAGCAGCTTAGTACCAGTTACGGGAGACACCATATATTTT.

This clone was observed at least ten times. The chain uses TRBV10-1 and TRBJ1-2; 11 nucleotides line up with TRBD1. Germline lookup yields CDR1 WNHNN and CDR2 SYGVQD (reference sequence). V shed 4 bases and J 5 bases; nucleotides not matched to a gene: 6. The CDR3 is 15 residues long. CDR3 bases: TGCGCCAGCAGTGGATGGACAGGGGGCGAATATGGCTACACCTTC. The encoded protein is CASSGWTGGEYGYTF.

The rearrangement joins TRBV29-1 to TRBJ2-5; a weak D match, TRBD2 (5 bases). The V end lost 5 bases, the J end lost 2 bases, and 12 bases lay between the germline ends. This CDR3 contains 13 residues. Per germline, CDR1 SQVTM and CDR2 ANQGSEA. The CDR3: CSVRRVAQETQYF. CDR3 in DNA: TGCAGCGTTAGGCGGGTAGCTCAAGAGACCCAGTACTTC.